This T cell receptor beta chain derives from a study of blood T cell repertoires in COVID-19. Study-wide background: The United States, Italy and Spain provided the acute and convalescent COVID-19 samples. T cells, B-cell-depleted T cells, or PBMCs provided the cDNA or gDNA that served as material.

V was trimmed by 1 base and J by 7 bases, leaving 17 bases between them. The CDR3 has 16 amino acids. The germline gives CDR1 LGHDT, CDR2 YNNKEL (reference sequence). Authors' processing steps: Amplifying reference gene primers gave estimates of nucleated cell counts. The assay was immunoSEQ multiplex PCR, and TCRdb's table has in-frame clones only and misses some. V, J and clone size are taken as reported in that table, and D and trimming were inferred from the DNA itself. The sample includes 160,000 or so clones, approximately 84% seen only once; the top ten take approximately 15%. V and J are TRBV3-1 (or the pseudogene TRBV3-2) and TRBJ2-1; tentative D call: TRBD2 (6 bases). Sequenced sample: peripheral blood. This TCR came from a woman older than 75 with acute or convalescent COVID-19. The CDR3 here is CASSQGEARRLNEQFF. The CDR3 DNA is TGTGCCAGCAGCCAAGGGGAGGCTAGGAGGTTAAATGAGCAGTTCTTC.